This T cell receptor beta chain was recorded in a study of T cells in Graves' hyperthyroidism and ophthalmopathy. The overall study: Peripheral blood collection took place at initial diagnosis, before any treatment. Notes on the study in general: Most clonotypes expanded in the thyroid (above 0.001) were also present in blood.

Amplification of TCR beta CDR3 regions was performed using RNA transcripts as template. The HTBI set primed first-round TCR CDR3 RT-PCR. TCRdb analysed the multiplex PCR reads with MiXCR anew, one entry per CDR3 protein. The sample lists a few hundred thousand distinct CDR3 sequences, 15% to 19% occurring once. The sample holds many counts of this clonotype. Its specificity is not known. The CDR3 sequence is 13 residues long. The V end was cut by 4 bases, the J end by 2 bases, with 8 bases between. This TCR derives from a woman younger than 45 with Graves' hyperthyroidism. The chain has TRBV12-3 or TRBV12-4 and TRBJ1-1, with no clear D. Source material: blood. The DNA of the CDR3 is TGTGCCAGCAGTTACGCTACAAACACTGAAGCTTTCTTT. It yields the protein CASSYATNTEAFF.